This TCR beta chain was recovered during a study of OX40 agonist ivuxolimab in advanced cancers. Turning to the study itself: Ivuxolimab, which patients received intravenously every 2 weeks, was dosed at 0.01 to 10 mg/kg. Dose-escalation cases comprised hepatocellular carcinoma, melanoma, renal cell or head and neck cancer. Patients were roughly 83% male with ages about 23 to 80, mean about 54.

V was shortened by 8 bases and J by 5 bases, with 15 bases between the two germline ends. This CDR3 is built from 13 residues. Germline lookup yields CDR1 KGHSH and CDR2 LQKENI. Autoimmune disease history or systemic immunosuppression led to patient exclusion. Measured with immunoSEQ multiplex PCR; TCRdb has only the in-frame clones, and not every one. The data contain roughly 81,000 clones, 70% to 90% of them singletons. The receptor comes from an adult with an advanced solid tumor such as melanoma, head and neck, liver or kidney cancer. The chain links TRBV18 to TRBJ2-5; D is possibly TRBD1 (5 bases). The sequencing here drew on CD4+ or CD8+ T cells sorted from blood, taken in a trial of the OX40 agonist ivuxolimab. CDR3 coding DNA: TGTGCCAGCGCTCAGGGATTTACGGAGACCCAGTACTTC. This codes for CASAQGFTETQYF.